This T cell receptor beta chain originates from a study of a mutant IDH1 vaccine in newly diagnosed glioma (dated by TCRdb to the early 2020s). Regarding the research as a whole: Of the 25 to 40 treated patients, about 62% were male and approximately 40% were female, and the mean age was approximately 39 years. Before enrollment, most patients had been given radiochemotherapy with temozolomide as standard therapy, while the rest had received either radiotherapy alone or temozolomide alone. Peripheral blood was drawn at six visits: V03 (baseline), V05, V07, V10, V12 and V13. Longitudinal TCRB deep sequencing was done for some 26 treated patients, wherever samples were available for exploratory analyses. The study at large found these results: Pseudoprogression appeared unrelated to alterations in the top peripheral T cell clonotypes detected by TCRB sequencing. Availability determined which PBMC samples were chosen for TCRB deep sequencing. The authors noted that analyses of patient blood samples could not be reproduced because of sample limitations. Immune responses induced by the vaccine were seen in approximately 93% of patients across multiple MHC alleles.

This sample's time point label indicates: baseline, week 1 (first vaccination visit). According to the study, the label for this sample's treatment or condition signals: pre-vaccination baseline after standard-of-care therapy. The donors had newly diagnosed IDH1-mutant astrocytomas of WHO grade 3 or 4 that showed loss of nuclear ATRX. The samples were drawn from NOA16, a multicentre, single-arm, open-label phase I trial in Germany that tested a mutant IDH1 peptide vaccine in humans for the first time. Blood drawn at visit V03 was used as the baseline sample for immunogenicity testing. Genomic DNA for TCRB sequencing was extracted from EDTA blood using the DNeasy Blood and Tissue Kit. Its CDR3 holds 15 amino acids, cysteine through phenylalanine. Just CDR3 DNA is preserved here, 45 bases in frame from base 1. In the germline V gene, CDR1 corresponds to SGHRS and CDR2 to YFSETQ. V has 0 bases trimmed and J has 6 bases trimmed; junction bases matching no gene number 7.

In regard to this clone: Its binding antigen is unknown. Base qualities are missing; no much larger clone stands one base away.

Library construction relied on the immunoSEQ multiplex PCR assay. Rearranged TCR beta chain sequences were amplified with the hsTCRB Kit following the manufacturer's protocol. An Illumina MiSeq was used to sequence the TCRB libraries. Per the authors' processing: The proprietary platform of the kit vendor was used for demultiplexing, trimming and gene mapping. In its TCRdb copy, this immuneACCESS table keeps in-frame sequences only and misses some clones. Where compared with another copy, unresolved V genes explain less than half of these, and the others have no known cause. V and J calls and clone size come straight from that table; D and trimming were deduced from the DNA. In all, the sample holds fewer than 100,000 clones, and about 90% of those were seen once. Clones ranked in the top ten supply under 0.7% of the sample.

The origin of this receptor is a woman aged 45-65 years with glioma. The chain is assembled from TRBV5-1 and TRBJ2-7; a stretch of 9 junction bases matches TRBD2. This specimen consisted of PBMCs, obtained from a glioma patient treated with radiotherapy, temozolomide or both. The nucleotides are TGCGCCAGCAGCTTGGAGGGTAGCGGGAGCTCCGAGCAGTACTTC. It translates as CASSLEGSGSSEQYF. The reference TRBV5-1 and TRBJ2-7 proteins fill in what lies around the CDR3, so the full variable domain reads KAGVTQTPRYLIKTRGQQVTLSCSPISGHRSVSWYQQTPGQGLQFLFEYFSETQRNKGNFPGRFSGRQFSNSRSEMNVSTLELGDSALYLCASSLEGSGSSEQYFGPGTRLTVT.